This paragraph covers one TCR beta chain sequence. The antigen is undetermined. The sample contains more than one DNA sequence encoding this CDR3. The V gene end was trimmed by 0 bases and the J gene end by 7 bases; junction bases not matched to a gene: 1. Germline assignment: CDR1 SGHRS and CDR2 YFSETQ. The CDR3 runs 14 residues. This sample was taken from a study of cytomegalovirus exposure and HLA in healthy donors. Findings and limits, study-wide: Previous analysis showed most TCR beta V segments were productive about 87% or about 30% of the time. Most sequenced TCRs were rare (though some public TCRs occurred in many donors).

PCR employed 60 Vbeta and 13 Jbeta primers. Study processing details: Around 11 million shared chains were among the approximately 80 million unique TCR beta chains that a later analysis counted. Assay used: immunoSEQ multiplex PCR; TCRdb lists only in-frame clones, some missing. Clone size and the V and J calls come from that table; the DNA yielded D and trimming. The data hold fewer than 150,000 clones, with about three quarters observed a single time. At collection, donors were nominally healthy, but unrecorded immune exposures were probable. The chain uses TRBV5-1 and TRBJ2-1, with TRBD2 matching over 10 bases. The sequenced material came from PBMCs. The source of this sequence is a man between 18 and 29 years old in good health and CMV-seronegative. Here the CDR3 reads CASSLASGRNEQFF. CDR3 nucleotides: TGCGCCAGCAGCTTGGCTAGCGGGAGAAATGAGCAGTTCTTC.